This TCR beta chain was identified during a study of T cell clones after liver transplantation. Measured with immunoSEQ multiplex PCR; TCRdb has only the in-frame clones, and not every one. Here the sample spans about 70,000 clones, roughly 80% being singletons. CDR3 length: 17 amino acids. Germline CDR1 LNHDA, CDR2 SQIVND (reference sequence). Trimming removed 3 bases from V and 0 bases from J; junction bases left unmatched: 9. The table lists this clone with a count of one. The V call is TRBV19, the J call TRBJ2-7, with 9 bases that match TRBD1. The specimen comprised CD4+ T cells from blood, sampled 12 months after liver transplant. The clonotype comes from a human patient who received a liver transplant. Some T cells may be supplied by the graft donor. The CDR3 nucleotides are TGTGCCAGTAGTATCGGGACAGGGTGGGAAAGCTCCTACGAGCAGTACTTC. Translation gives CASSIGTGWESSYEQYF. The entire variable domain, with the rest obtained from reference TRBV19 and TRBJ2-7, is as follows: DGGITQSPKYLFRKEGQNVTLSCEQNLNHDAMYWYRQDPGQGLRLIYYSQIVNDFQKGDIAEGYSVSREKKESFPLTVTSAQKNPTAFYLCASSIGTGWESSYEQYFGPGTRLTVT.